A selection of T cell receptor beta chains follows, all from one sample in a study of metastatic and nonmetastatic thyroid tumors. Using MiXCR, TCRdb reanalyzed the PCR reads. The sample holds 30,000 to 35,000 clones, 25% to 35% seen once. Sequencing was performed on blood. These receptors all stem from a female donor with papillary thyroid cancer or a benign thyroid nodule (not recorded which). Some clones in this sample may be carry-over from other donors' samples. The CDR3 runs from the conserved cysteine through the conserved F or W. D genes are given only for firm matches. Size values are once, few and many counts, or a class for expanded clones, and some rows have none.

clone size: -; V gene: TRBV7-3; D gene: TRBD1; J gene: TRBJ1-5; CDR3 DNA: TGTGCCAGCAGCCCAACAGGGGGCGGACAGCCCCAGCATTTT; CDR3 protein: CASSPTGGGQPQHF
clone size: -; V gene: TRBV9; D gene: TRBD2; J gene: TRBJ2-7; CDR3 DNA: TGTGCCAGCAGATCTGGACTAGCGGGAGAGCAGTACTTC; CDR3 protein: CASRSGLAGEQYF
clone size: -; V gene: TRBV11-1; D gene: -; J gene: TRBJ2-1; CDR3 DNA: TGTGCCAGCAGCTACAACAGGGTTCCCTTTGGTGAGCAGTTCTTC; CDR3 protein: CASSYNRVPFGEQFF
clone size: few; V gene: TRBV27; D gene: TRBD2; J gene: TRBJ2-1; CDR3 DNA: TGTGCCAGCAGTTTACGGAGCCTAGCGGGAGGTTATGAGCAGTTCTTC; CDR3 protein: CASSLRSLAGGYEQFF
clone size: many; V gene: TRBV18; D gene: -; J gene: TRBJ2-3; CDR3 DNA: TGTGCCAGCTCACCTACGGGATGGGGCACAGATACGCAGTATTTT; CDR3 protein: CASSPTGWGTDTQYF
clone size: few; V gene: TRBV6-1; D gene: TRBD1; J gene: TRBJ1-3; CDR3 DNA: TGTGCCAGCAGTAGGACAGGGGGCTCTAGCTCTGGAAACACCATATATTTT; CDR3 protein: CASSRTGGSSSGNTIYF
clone size: -; V gene: TRBV4-2; D gene: TRBD2; J gene: TRBJ2-7; CDR3 DNA: TGTGCCAGCAGTTCCCCGGCCAGCGGGGGGTCCTCCTACGAGCAGTACTTC; CDR3 protein: CASSSPASGGSSYEQYF
clone size: -; V gene: TRBV28; D gene: -; J gene: TRBJ1-3; CDR3 DNA: TGTGCCAGCAGCGTCGTGGGGGGCGCCGGAAACACCATATATTTT; CDR3 protein: CASSVVGGAGNTIYF
clone size: -; V gene: TRBV10-1; D gene: TRBD2; J gene: TRBJ2-7; CDR3 DNA: TGCGCCAGCAGTGAGTCGGGAGCGGGAGGATTCGAGCAGTACTTC; CDR3 protein: CASSESGAGGFEQYF
clone size: many; V gene: TRBV28; D gene: -; J gene: TRBJ2-1; CDR3 DNA: TGTGCCAGTTTGGCCGGGACAATAATCCAATACAATGAGCAGTTCTTC; CDR3 protein: CASLAGTIIQYNEQFF
clone size: -; V gene: TRBV29-1; D gene: -; J gene: TRBJ2-3; CDR3 DNA: TGCAGCGTTAGAGGCAGGGGTAGTGGGAGGGACCCCTCTAGCACAGATACGCAGTATTTT; CDR3 protein: CSVRGRGSGRDPSSTDTQYF
clone size: few; V gene: TRBV12-3/TRBV12-4; D gene: -; J gene: TRBJ1-2; CDR3 DNA: TGTGCCAGCAGTTTAGAGGGTCGGGGCCACACCTTC; CDR3 protein: CASSLEGRGHTF
clone size: -; V gene: TRBV11-2; D gene: -; J gene: TRBJ2-2; CDR3 DNA: TGTGCCAGCAGCTTAGATTTAGGTCACGGGGAGCTGTTTTTT; CDR3 protein: CASSLDLGHGELFF
clone size: -; V gene: TRBV6-5; D gene: TRBD1; J gene: TRBJ2-5; CDR3 DNA: TGTGCCAGCAGTTCTTACAGGGGGTACCAAGAGACCCAGTACTTC; CDR3 protein: CASSSYRGYQETQYF
clone size: many; V gene: TRBV6-2/TRBV6-3; D gene: TRBD2; J gene: TRBJ2-7; CDR3 DNA: TGTGCCAGCAGTTACTCGAACCCCCTAGCGGGAGGGCTCTGGGACGAGCAGTACTTC; CDR3 protein: CASSYSNPLAGGLWDEQYF
clone size: -; V gene: TRBV30; D gene: -; J gene: TRBJ1-5; CDR3 DNA: TGTGCCTGTACCGACCGTAGCAATCAGCCCCAGCATTTT; CDR3 protein: CACTDRSNQPQHF
clone size: -; V gene: TRBV12-3/TRBV12-4; D gene: -; J gene: TRBJ2-4; CDR3 DNA: TGTGCCAGCAGTTTCGGCGGGAAAAACATTCAGTACTTC; CDR3 protein: CASSFGGKNIQYF
clone size: many; V gene: TRBV5-1; D gene: TRBD1; J gene: TRBJ1-1; CDR3 DNA: TGCGCCAGCAGCTCAGGGGGCATCGACACTGAAGCTTTCTTT; CDR3 protein: CASSSGGIDTEAFF
clone size: -; V gene: TRBV4-1; D gene: -; J gene: TRBJ1-1; CDR3 DNA: TGCGCCAGCAGCCAGGCCCAGGGGTCGGCTTTCTTT; CDR3 protein: CASSQAQGSAFF
clone size: few; V gene: TRBV12-3/TRBV12-4; D gene: TRBD1; J gene: TRBJ2-7; CDR3 DNA: TGTGCCAGCAGGGACAGGCGATCCTACGAGCAGTACTTC; CDR3 protein: CASRDRRSYEQYF
clone size: once; V gene: TRBV30; D gene: TRBD1; J gene: TRBJ1-6; CDR3 DNA: TGTGCCTGGAGGACAGGGGCCAATTCACCCCTCCACTTT; CDR3 protein: CAWRTGANSPLHF
clone size: many; V gene: TRBV19; D gene: TRBD2; J gene: TRBJ2-5; CDR3 DNA: TGTGCCAGTAGGCGGGAGGAGACCCAGTACTTC; CDR3 protein: CASRREETQYF
clone size: few; V gene: TRBV6-1; D gene: -; J gene: TRBJ1-1; CDR3 DNA: TGTGCCAGCAGTGTTCCCCATGGGGCTTTCTTT; CDR3 protein: CASSVPHGAFF
clone size: many; V gene: TRBV20-1; D gene: -; J gene: TRBJ1-1; CDR3 DNA: TGCAGTGCTAGTGGCGGGATGAACACTGAAGCTTTCTTT; CDR3 protein: CSASGGMNTEAFF
clone size: -; V gene: TRBV4-1; D gene: -; J gene: TRBJ1-5; CDR3 DNA: TGCGCCAGCAGCCAAGTACAGGGAAGTAATCAGCCCCAGCATTTT; CDR3 protein: CASSQVQGSNQPQHF
clone size: few; V gene: TRBV19; D gene: -; J gene: TRBJ2-7; CDR3 DNA: TGTGCCAGTAGGATTGACGACGGGGGCACCTACGAGCAGTACTTC; CDR3 protein: CASRIDDGGTYEQYF
clone size: few; V gene: TRBV2; D gene: TRBD2; J gene: TRBJ2-3; CDR3 DNA: TGTGCCAGCAGTCTTAGCGGGGGCAATACGCAGTATTTT; CDR3 protein: CASSLSGGNTQYF
clone size: -; V gene: TRBV7-8; D gene: TRBD1; J gene: TRBJ2-1; CDR3 DNA: TGTGCCAGCCTCCTGGACAGGGGAAACAATGAGCAGTTCTTC; CDR3 protein: CASLLDRGNNEQFF
clone size: medium-sized; V gene: TRBV2; D gene: -; J gene: TRBJ1-2; CDR3 DNA: TGTGCCAGCAAGGCAGGGTCGGAATATGGCTACACCTTC; CDR3 protein: CASKAGSEYGYTF
clone size: many; V gene: TRBV30; D gene: -; J gene: TRBJ2-2; CDR3 DNA: TGTGCCTGGAGGGAGCCTGGGGCCGGGGAGCTGTTTTTT; CDR3 protein: CAWREPGAGELFF
clone size: -; V gene: TRBV20-1; D gene: -; J gene: TRBJ2-7; CDR3 DNA: TGCAGTGCTAGGGAAGGGGGGCCATACGAGCAGTACTTC; CDR3 protein: CSAREGGPYEQYF
clone size: -; V gene: TRBV6-1; D gene: TRBD2; J gene: TRBJ2-7; CDR3 DNA: TGTGCCAGCAGTGCGAACCCGGGGGGGGCTTCCTACGAGCAGTACTTC; CDR3 protein: CASSANPGGASYEQYF
clone size: medium-sized; V gene: TRBV12-3/TRBV12-4; D gene: -; J gene: TRBJ2-7; CDR3 DNA: TGTGCCAGCAGTGGACCCCCGCAGGGAGCAGCCTACGAGCAGTACTTC; CDR3 protein: CASSGPPQGAAYEQYF
clone size: -; V gene: TRBV11-2; D gene: TRBD1; J gene: TRBJ2-1; CDR3 DNA: TGTGCCAGCAGACCAAACAGGGGTGGCGTACGAAATGAGCAGTTCTTC; CDR3 protein: CASRPNRGGVRNEQFF
clone size: few; V gene: TRBV30; D gene: -; J gene: TRBJ2-6; CDR3 DNA: TGTGCCTGGAATCCAACCCCGGCGGCAGGGGCCAACGTCCTGACTTTC; CDR3 protein: CAWNPTPAAGANVLTF
clone size: few; V gene: TRBV29-1; D gene: -; J gene: TRBJ2-5; CDR3 DNA: TGCAGCGTTGTGGTCGCCGGGAAAGAGACCCAGTACTTC; CDR3 protein: CSVVVAGKETQYF
clone size: -; V gene: TRBV20-1; D gene: TRBD2; J gene: TRBJ2-1; CDR3 DNA: TGCAGTGCCCGCCGGGACGGCGGGGGTCTGTACAATGAGCAGTTCTTC; CDR3 protein: CSARRDGGGLYNEQFF
clone size: few; V gene: TRBV6-1; D gene: TRBD1; J gene: TRBJ2-7; CDR3 DNA: TGTGCCAGCACCGGGACAGAGAACTACGAGCAGTACTTC; CDR3 protein: CASTGTENYEQYF
clone size: few; V gene: TRBV27; D gene: -; J gene: TRBJ2-2; CDR3 DNA: TGTGCCAGCAGTACGGGGATCCCTTACACCGGGGAGCTATTTTTT; CDR3 protein: CASSTGIPYTGELFF
clone size: -; V gene: TRBV7-9; D gene: -; J gene: TRBJ1-5; CDR3 DNA: TGTGCCAGCAGCTTAGGACAGTACAATCAGCCCCAGCATTTT; CDR3 protein: CASSLGQYNQPQHF
clone size: many; V gene: TRBV18; D gene: -; J gene: TRBJ2-7; CDR3 DNA: TGTGCCAGCTCCCGACCTTACGAGCAGTACTTC; CDR3 protein: CASSRPYEQYF
clone size: -; V gene: TRBV20-1; D gene: TRBD2; J gene: TRBJ2-1; CDR3 DNA: TGCAGTGCTAGAGATCTCAGACTAGCGGGAGTAGGTGAGCAGTTCTTC; CDR3 protein: CSARDLRLAGVGEQFF
clone size: -; V gene: TRBV28; D gene: TRBD2; J gene: TRBJ2-7; CDR3 DNA: TGTGCCAGCACCCTTGCGATTAGAGGTAGCGGGGAGCAGTACTTC; CDR3 protein: CASTLAIRGSGEQYF
clone size: -; V gene: TRBV11-2; D gene: -; J gene: TRBJ1-3; CDR3 DNA: TGTGCCAGCAGCTTAGATTTGAGGCAACCCTCTGGAAACACCATATATTTT; CDR3 protein: CASSLDLRQPSGNTIYF
clone size: -; V gene: TRBV27; D gene: TRBD1; J gene: TRBJ1-6; CDR3 DNA: TGTGCCAGCAGTACGACAGGGAGAGGATCACCCCTCCACTTT; CDR3 protein: CASSTTGRGSPLHF
clone size: -; V gene: TRBV4-1; D gene: -; J gene: TRBJ1-5; CDR3 DNA: TGCGCCAGCAGCCAAGTTCCAGGGAGCAATCAGCCCCAGCATTTT; CDR3 protein: CASSQVPGSNQPQHF
clone size: many; V gene: TRBV6-2/TRBV6-3; D gene: TRBD1; J gene: TRBJ2-7; CDR3 DNA: TGTGCCAGCAGTCAAGGACAGGGCAGCTCCTACGAGCAGTACTTC; CDR3 protein: CASSQGQGSSYEQYF